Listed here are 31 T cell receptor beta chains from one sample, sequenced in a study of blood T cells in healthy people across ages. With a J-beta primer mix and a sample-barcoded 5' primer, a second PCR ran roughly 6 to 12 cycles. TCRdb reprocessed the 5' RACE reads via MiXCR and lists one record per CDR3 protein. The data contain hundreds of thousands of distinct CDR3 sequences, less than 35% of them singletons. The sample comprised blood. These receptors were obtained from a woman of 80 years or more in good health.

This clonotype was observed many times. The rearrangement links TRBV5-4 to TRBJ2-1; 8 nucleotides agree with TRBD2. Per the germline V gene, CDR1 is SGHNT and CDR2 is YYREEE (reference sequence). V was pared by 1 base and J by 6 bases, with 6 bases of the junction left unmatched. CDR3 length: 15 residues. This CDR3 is CASSLRRLAFNEQFF. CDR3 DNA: TGTGCCAGCAGCTTGCGGAGACTAGCGTTCAATGAGCAGTTCTTC.

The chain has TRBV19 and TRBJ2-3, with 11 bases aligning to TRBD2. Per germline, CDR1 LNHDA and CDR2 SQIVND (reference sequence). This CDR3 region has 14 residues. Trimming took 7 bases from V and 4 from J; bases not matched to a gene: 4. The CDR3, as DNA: TGTGCCAGTACCCCTAGCGGGAGGCCAGATACGCAGTATTTT. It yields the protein CASTPSGRPDTQYF.

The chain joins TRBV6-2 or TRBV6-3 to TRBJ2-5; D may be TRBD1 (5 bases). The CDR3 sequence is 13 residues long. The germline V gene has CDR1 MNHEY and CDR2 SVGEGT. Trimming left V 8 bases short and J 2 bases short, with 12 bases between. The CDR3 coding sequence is TGTGCCAGCGAGGACATACTACAAGAGACCCAGTACTTC. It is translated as CASEDILQETQYF.

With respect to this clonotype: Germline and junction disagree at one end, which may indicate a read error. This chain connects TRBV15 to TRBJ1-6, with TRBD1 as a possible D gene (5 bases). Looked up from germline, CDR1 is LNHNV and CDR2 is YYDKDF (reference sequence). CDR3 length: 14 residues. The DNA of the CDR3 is TGTGCCACCGGCAGAGCCGGGGGGTACTCACCCCTCCACTTT. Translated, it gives CATGRAGGYSPLHF.

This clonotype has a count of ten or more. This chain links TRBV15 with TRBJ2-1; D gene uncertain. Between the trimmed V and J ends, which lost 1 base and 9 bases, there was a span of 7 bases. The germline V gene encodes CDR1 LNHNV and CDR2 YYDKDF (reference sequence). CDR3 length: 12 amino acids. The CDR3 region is CATSRAFGEQFF. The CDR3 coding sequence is TGTGCCACCAGCAGAGCCTTCGGTGAGCAGTTCTTC.

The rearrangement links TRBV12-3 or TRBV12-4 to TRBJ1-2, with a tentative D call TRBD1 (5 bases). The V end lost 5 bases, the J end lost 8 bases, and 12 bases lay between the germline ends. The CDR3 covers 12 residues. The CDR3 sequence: CASSAGLEGYTF. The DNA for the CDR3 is TGTGCCAGCAGTGCAGGGTTGGAGGGCTACACCTTC.

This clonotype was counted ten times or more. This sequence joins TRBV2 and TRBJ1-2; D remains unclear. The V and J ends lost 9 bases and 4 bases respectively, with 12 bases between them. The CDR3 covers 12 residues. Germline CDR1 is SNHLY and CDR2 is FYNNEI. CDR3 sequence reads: CASWTRAYGYTF. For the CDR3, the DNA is TGTGCCAGTTGGACTCGAGCCTATGGCTACACCTTC.

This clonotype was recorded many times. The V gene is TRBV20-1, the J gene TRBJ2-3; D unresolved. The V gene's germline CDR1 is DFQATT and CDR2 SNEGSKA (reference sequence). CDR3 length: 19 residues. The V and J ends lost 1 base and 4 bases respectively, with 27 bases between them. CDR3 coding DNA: TGCAGTGCTAGAGCAAGAGTCCCGGGCAAAAAGGTCCCACCAGATACGCAGTATTTT. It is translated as CSARARVPGKKVPPDTQYF.

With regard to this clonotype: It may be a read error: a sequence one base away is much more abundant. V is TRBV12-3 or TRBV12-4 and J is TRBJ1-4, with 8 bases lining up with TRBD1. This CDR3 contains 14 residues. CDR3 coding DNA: TGTGCCAGCACCGTGACAGGGGTTGGTGAAAAACGGTTTTTT. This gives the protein CASTVTGVGEKRFF.

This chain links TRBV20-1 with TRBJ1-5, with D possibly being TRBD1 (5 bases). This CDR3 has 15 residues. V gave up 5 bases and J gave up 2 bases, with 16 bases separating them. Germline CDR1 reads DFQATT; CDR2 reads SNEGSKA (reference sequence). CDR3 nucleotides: TGCAGTGCTTGGGGCAGTCGCTCGGGCAATCAGCCCCAGCATTTT. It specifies CSAWGSRSGNQPQHF.

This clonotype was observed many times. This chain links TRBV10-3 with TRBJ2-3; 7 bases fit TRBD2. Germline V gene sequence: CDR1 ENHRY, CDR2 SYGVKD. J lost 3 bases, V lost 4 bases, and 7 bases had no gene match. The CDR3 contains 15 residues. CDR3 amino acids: CAISARGGSTDTQYF. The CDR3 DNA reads TGTGCCATCAGTGCTCGGGGAGGGAGTACAGATACGCAGTATTTT.

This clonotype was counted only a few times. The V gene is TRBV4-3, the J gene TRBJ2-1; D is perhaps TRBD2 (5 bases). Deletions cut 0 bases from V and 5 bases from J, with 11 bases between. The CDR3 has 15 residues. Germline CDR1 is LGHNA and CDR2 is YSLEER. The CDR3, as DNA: TGCGCCAGCAGCCAAGACGGACGGGAAAACAATGAGCAGTTCTTC. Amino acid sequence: CASSQDGRENNEQFF.

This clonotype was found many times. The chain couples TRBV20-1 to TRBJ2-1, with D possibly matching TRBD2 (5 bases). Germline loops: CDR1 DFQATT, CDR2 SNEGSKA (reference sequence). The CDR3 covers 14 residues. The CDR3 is CSARPDSIYNEQFF. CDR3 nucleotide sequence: TGCAGCGCTCGGCCGGACTCTATATACAATGAGCAGTTCTTC.

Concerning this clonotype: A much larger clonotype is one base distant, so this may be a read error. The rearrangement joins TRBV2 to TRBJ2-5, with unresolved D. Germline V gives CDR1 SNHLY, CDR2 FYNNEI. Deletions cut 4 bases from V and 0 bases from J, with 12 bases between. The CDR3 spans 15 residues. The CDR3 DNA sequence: TGTGCCAGCAGTGTAAACAGTAACAACCAAGAGACCCAGTACTTC. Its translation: CASSVNSNNQETQYF.

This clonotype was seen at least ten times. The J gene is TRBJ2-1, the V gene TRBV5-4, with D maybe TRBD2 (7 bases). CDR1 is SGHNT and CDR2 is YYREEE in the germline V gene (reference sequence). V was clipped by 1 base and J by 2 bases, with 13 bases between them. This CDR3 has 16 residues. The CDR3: CASSLWGLAAYNEQFF. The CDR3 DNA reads TGTGCCAGCAGCTTGTGGGGGCTAGCGGCCTACAATGAGCAGTTCTTC.

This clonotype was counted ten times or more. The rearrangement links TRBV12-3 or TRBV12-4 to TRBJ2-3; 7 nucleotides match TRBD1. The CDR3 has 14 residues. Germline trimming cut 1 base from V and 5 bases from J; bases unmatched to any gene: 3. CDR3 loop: CASSLVQGKDTQYF. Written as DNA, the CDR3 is TGTGCCAGCAGTTTAGTACAGGGGAAAGATACGCAGTATTTT.

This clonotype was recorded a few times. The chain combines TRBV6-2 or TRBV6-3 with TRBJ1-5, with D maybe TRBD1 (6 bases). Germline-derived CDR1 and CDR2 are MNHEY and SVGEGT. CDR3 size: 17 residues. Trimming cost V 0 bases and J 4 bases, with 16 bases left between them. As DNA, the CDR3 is TGTGCCAGCAGTTACTCGAAGGCTGGCAGGGGTAATCAGCCCCAGCATTTT. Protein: CASSYSKAGRGNQPQHF.

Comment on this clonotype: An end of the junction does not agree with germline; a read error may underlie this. The CDR3 DNA sequence: TGTGCCAACAGTGTCGGGACAGGGTGGGACGAGCAGTACTTC. This codes for CANSVGTGWDEQYF. V and J are TRBV10-3 and TRBJ2-7; 9 nucleotides align to TRBD1. Germline CDR1 reads ENHRY; CDR2 reads SYGVKD. This CDR3 comprises 14 residues.

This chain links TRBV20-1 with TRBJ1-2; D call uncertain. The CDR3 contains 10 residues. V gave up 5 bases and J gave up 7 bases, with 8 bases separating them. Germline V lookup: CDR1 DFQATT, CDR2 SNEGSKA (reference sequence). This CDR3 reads CSALPGGYTF. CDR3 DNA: TGCAGTGCTCTCCCCGGTGGCTACACCTTC.

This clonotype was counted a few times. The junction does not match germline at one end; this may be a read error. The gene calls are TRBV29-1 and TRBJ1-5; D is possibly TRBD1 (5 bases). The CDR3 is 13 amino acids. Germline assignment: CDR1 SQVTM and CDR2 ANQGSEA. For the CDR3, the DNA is TGCAGCGTTGCCAGGGATCTCAATCAGCCCCGGCATTTT. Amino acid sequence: CSVARDLNQPRHF.

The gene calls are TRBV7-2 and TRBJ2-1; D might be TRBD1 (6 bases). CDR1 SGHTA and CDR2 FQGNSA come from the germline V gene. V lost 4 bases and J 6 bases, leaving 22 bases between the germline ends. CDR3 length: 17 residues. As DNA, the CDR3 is TGTGCCAGCAGCTCCAAAACAGGGTTGGGGACCCGCAATGAGCAGTTCTTC. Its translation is CASSSKTGLGTRNEQFF.

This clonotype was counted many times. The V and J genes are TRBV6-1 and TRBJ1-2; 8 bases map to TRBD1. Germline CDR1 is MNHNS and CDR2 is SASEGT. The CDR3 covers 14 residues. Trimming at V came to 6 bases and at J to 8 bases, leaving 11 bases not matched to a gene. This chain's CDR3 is CASRENGQGLGYTF. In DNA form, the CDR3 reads TGTGCCAGCAGAGAAAATGGACAGGGCTTAGGCTACACCTTC.

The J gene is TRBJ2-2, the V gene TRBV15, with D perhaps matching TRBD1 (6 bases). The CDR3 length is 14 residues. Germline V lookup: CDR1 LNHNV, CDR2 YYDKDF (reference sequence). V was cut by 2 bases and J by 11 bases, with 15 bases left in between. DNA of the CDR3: TGTGCCACCAGCAGACGGACAGAGGGCGGTGAGCTGTTTTTT. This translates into CATSRRTEGGELFF.

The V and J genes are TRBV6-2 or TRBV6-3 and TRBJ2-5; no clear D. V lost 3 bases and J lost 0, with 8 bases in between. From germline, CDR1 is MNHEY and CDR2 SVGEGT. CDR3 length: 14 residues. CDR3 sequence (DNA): TGTGCCAGCAGTTATTGGCAGAACCAAGAGACCCAGTACTTC. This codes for CASSYWQNQETQYF.

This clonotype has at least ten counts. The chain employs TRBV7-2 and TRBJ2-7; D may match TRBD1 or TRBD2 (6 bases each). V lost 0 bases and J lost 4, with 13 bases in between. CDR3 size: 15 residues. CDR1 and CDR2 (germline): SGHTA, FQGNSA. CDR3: CASSLARGRGYEQYF. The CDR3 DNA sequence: TGTGCCAGCAGCTTAGCGCGGGGCAGGGGATACGAGCAGTACTTC.

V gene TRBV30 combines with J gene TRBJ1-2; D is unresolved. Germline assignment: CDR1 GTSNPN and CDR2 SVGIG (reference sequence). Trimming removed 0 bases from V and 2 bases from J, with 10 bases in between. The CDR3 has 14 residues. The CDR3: CAWSVRTTNYGYTF. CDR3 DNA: TGTGCCTGGAGTGTTCGGACGACGAACTATGGCTACACCTTC.

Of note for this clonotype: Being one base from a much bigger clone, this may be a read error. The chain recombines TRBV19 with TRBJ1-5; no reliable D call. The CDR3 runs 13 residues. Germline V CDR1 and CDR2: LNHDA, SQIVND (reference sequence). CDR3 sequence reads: CARSIGVRQPQHF. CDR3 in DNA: TGTGCCAGGAGTATCGGGGTCCGTCAGCCCCAGCATTTT.

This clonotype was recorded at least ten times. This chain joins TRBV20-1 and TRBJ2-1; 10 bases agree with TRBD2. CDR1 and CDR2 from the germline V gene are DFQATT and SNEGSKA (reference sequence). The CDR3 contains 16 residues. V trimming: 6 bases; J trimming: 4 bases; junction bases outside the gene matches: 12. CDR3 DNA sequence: TGCAGTGCCCTAGCGGGGGAAGTCGACATTTACAATGAGCAGTTCTTC. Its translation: CSALAGEVDIYNEQFF.

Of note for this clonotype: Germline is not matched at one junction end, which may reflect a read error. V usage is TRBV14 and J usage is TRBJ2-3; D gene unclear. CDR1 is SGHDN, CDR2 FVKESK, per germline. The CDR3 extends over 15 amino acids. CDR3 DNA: TGTGCCAGCAACCAAGATAGGGCTCCGCCGCGAACGCAGTATTTT. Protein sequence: CASNQDRAPPRTQYF.

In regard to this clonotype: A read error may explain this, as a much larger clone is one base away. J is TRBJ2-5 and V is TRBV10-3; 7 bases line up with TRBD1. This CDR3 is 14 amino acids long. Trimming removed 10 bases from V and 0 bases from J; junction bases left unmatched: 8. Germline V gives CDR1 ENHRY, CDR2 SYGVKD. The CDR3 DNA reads TGTGCCACCAGAGCCGGGACAGACCAAGAGACCCAGTACTTC. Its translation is CATRAGTDQETQYF.

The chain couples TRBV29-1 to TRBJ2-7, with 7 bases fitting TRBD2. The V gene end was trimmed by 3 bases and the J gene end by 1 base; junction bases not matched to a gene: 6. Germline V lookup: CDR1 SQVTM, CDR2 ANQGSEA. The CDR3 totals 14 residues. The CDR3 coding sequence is TGCAGCGTTGAGGGCGGGGGAAGGTCCTACGAGCAGTACTTC. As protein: CSVEGGGRSYEQYF.